These 24 T cell receptor beta chains originate from one sample sequenced in a study of early T cells in non-severe SARS-CoV-2 infection. TCRdb itself ran the 5' RACE reads through MiXCR, one entry per CDR3 protein. Of roughly 80,000 distinct CDR3 sequences in the sample, around 15% are singletons; the top ten hold more than 10%. The sequenced sample consisted of whole blood. Receptor source: an adult who was a healthcare worker with PCR-confirmed SARS-CoV-2 infection or an uninfected control (not recorded which).

This clonotype was seen many times. The chain joins TRBV28 to TRBJ2-7; possible D gene TRBD2, 5 bases. This CDR3 region has 16 residues. V lost 4 bases to trimming and J lost 3 bases, with 19 bases between them. Germline loops: CDR1 MDHEN, CDR2 SYDVKM. As DNA, the CDR3 is TGTGCCAGCAGTTCGCTCGCCGGGGTGGTGTACTACGAGCAGTACTTC. It encodes CASSSLAGVVYYEQYF.

In its sample, this clonotype was seen many times. The V and J genes are TRBV6-5 and TRBJ1-1; 7 bases line up with TRBD1. V shed 6 bases and J 4 bases; nucleotides not matched to a gene: 5. Germline CDR1 and CDR2: MNHEY and SVGAGI. The CDR3 is 13 residues long. The CDR3 reads CASSRQGTTEAFF. CDR3 bases: TGTGCCAGCAGCCGACAGGGAACCACTGAAGCTTTCTTT.

This clonotype came up a few times. CDR3 loop: CASSTRGRGSYNEQFF. The CDR3 nucleotides are TGTGCCAGCTCAACGCGAGGGAGGGGCTCCTACAATGAGCAGTTCTTC. The chain couples TRBV18 to TRBJ2-1, with 7 bases that match TRBD2. This CDR3 has 16 amino acids. Trimming cost V 5 bases and J 0 bases; bases outside gene matches: 7. Germline CDR1 reads KGHSH; CDR2 reads LQKENI. The variable domain in full, with the rest retrieved from reference TRBV18 and TRBJ2-1, is NAGVMQNPRHLVRRRGQEARLRCSPMKGHSHVYWYRQLPEEGLKFMVYLQKENIIDESGMPKERFSAEFPKEGPSILRIQQVVRGDSAAYFCASSTRGRGSYNEQFFGPGTRLTVL.

This clonotype has only a few counts. V usage is TRBV7-8 and J usage is TRBJ2-3, with a weak D call TRBD2 (5 bases). Germline loops: CDR1 SGHVS, CDR2 FQNEAQ. The ends were cut back, 6 bases at V and 6 bases at J, with 22 bases in the middle. The CDR3 length is 16 residues. The CDR3 region is CASRILEGGRGDTQYF. Here the CDR3 DNA reads TGTGCCAGCAGAATCCTTGAGGGCGGCCGCGGGGATACGCAGTATTTT.

The genes are TRBV4-2 and TRBJ2-7, with 10 bases fitting TRBD2. Germline CDR1 is LGHNA and CDR2 is YNFKEQ. The trim removed 0 bases at V and 2 bases at J, leaving 4 bases unmatched. The CDR3 totals 16 residues. Written as DNA, the CDR3 is TGTGCCAGCAGCCAAGATTCAGGACTAGCGGCCTACGAGCAGTACTTC. Encoded protein: CASSQDSGLAAYEQYF.

This clonotype appeared a few times. The CDR3 DNA sequence: TGTGCCAGCAGGCGACAGGGAGGGGGGTTGTACGAGCAGTACTTC. It is translated as CASRRQGGGLYEQYF. This chain links TRBV28 with TRBJ2-7; tentatively, D is TRBD1 or TRBD2 (7 bases each). V was pared by 6 bases and J by 4 bases, with 19 bases between. Germline loops: CDR1 MDHEN, CDR2 SYDVKM. The CDR3 has 15 amino acids.

This clonotype was seen repeatedly, ten times or more. The chain carries TRBV21-1 and TRBJ1-1. TRBV21-1 is assigned pseudogene status. The CDR3 length is 13 residues. The CDR3: CASRVARNTEAFF. For the CDR3, the DNA is TGTGCCAGCAGGGTGGCACGGAACACTGAAGCTTTCTTT.

This clonotype has just a few counts. The chain joins TRBV2 to TRBJ1-1, with 8 bases lining up with TRBD1. The CDR3 has 16 amino acids. The germline V gene encodes CDR1 SNHLY and CDR2 FYNNEI. The trim removed 0 bases at V and 3 bases at J, leaving 6 bases unmatched. CDR3 sequence reads: CASSEARTGLDTEAFF. The CDR3 DNA is TGTGCCAGCAGTGAAGCGCGGACAGGGTTGGACACTGAAGCTTTCTTT. Full variable domain (rest looked up from reference TRBV2 and TRBJ1-1): EPEVTQTPSHQVTQMGQEVILRCVPISNHLYFYWYRQILGQKVEFLVSFYNNEISEKSEIFDDQFSVERPDGSNFTLKIRSTKLEDSAMYFCASSEARTGLDTEAFFGQGTRLTVV.

This clonotype was seen repeatedly, ten times or more. V usage is TRBV23-1 and J usage is TRBJ2-5, with 8 positions matching TRBD1. TRBV23-1 is designated an ORF whose function remains uncertain. The CDR3 has 17 residues. V dropped 3 bases and J dropped 2; count of bases not matched to a gene: 11. The CDR3 is CASSHPSGQGWQETQYF. The CDR3 DNA sequence: TGCGCCAGCAGTCATCCTAGTGGACAGGGTTGGCAAGAGACCCAGTACTTC.

This sequence joins TRBV28 and TRBJ2-7, with 7 positions matching TRBD2. This CDR3 spans 14 amino acids. The trim removed 3 bases at V and 6 bases at J, leaving 8 bases unmatched. Germline V CDR1 and CDR2: MDHEN, SYDVKM. CDR3 sequence reads: CASSFKAGLGEQYF. The CDR3 bases are TGTGCCAGCAGTTTCAAGGCCGGACTAGGCGAGCAGTACTTC.

This clonotype was observed a handful of times. The chain is built from TRBV7-8 and TRBJ2-7, with D perhaps TRBD1 (5 bases). The germline gives CDR1 SGHVS, CDR2 FQNEAQ. The V and J ends lost 5 bases and 6 bases respectively, with 11 bases between them. CDR3 length: 12 amino acids. The CDR3 protein is CASSLKGVEQYF. The CDR3 DNA reads TGTGCCAGCAGCCTAAAAGGGGTCGAGCAGTACTTC.

Comment on this clonotype: The junction and the germline gene differ at one end; a read error may be behind it. This sequence joins TRBV29-1 and TRBJ1-2; weak D call: TRBD1 (6 bases). CDR3 size: 12 residues. In germline, CDR1 is SQVTM, CDR2 ANQGSEA. In nucleotides, the CDR3 is TGCAGCGCTGAAACAGGGCAAGGGGGCTACACCTTC. Residues: CSAETGQGGYTF.

This rearrangement joins TRBV12-3 or TRBV12-4 to TRBJ2-1, with D possibly called TRBD1 or TRBD2 (7 bases each). V was trimmed by 9 bases and J by 0 bases, leaving 15 bases between them. The CDR3 sequence is 15 residues long. CDR3 protein: CASRGAGGSYNEQFF. The CDR3 region has the DNA TGTGCCAGTCGGGGGGCAGGGGGCTCCTACAATGAGCAGTTCTTC.

This clonotype has only a few counts. The rearrangement links TRBV19 to TRBJ1-1; D not resolved. Trimming cost V 5 bases and J 4 bases, with 11 bases left between them. This CDR3 has 13 amino acids. Germline assignment: CDR1 LNHDA and CDR2 SQIVND (reference sequence). The CDR3 DNA reads as TGTGCCAGTAGTCCCGGGTGGGGCACTGAAGCTTTCTTT. It codes for CASSPGWGTEAFF.

The table lists this clonotype with a few counts. The chain recombines TRBV29-1 with TRBJ2-3, with D perhaps TRBD2 (6 bases). CDR3 size: 15 residues. The germline CDR1 and CDR2 sequences are SQVTM and ANQGSEA. Trimming pared 1 base from V and 0 bases from J, leaving 11 bases between. The CDR3 DNA is TGCAGCGTTGAAGGGGAGGAGAAGAGCACAGATACGCAGTATTTT. Translating gives CSVEGEEKSTDTQYF.

V and J are TRBV20-1 and TRBJ1-4; tentatively, D is TRBD1 (5 bases). This CDR3 contains 16 residues. Germline CDR1 reads DFQATT; CDR2 reads SNEGSKA (reference sequence). V gave up 3 bases and J gave up 3 bases, with 17 bases separating them. CDR3 sequence: CSARGGTREANEKLFF. CDR3 nucleotide sequence: TGCAGTGCTAGGGGCGGGACCCGAGAGGCTAATGAAAAACTGTTTTTT.

The V and J genes are TRBV10-2 and TRBJ1-4; 8 bases map to TRBD1. Germline V gives CDR1 WSHSY, CDR2 SAAADI. The CDR3 consists of 14 residues. V gave up 7 bases and J gave up 5 bases; unmatched junction bases: 6. The chain's CDR3 is CASTEWTGNEKLFF. The CDR3 DNA reads TGCGCCAGCACCGAATGGACAGGGAATGAAAAACTGTTTTTT.

Only a few counts were recorded for this clonotype. The CDR3 loop is CASSIGGGGGVGNQPQHF. The CDR3 DNA follows: TGTGCCAGTAGTATAGGAGGTGGCGGGGGTGTAGGCAATCAGCCCCAGCATTTT. The chain has TRBV19 and TRBJ1-5, with a possible D match to TRBD1 (5 bases). The CDR3 spans 18 residues. Germline V gene lookup returns CDR1 LNHDA and CDR2 SQIVND (reference sequence). V was shortened by 1 base and J by 2 bases, with 18 bases between the two germline ends. The whole variable domain, filled in from reference TRBV19 and TRBJ1-5, reads DGGITQSPKYLFRKEGQNVTLSCEQNLNHDAMYWYRQDPGQGLRLIYYSQIVNDFQKGDIAEGYSVSREKKESFPLTVTSAQKNPTAFYLCASSIGGGGGVGNQPQHFGDGTRLSIL.

This clonotype appeared a few times. The chain is built from TRBV25-1 and TRBJ1-5; the D gene is possibly TRBD1 (5 bases). Germline loops: CDR1 MGHDK, CDR2 SYGVNS. This CDR3 spans 17 amino acids. Trimming left V 5 bases short and J 0 bases short, with 17 bases between. The CDR3 spells CASSPSPGQDSNQPQHF. DNA of the CDR3: TGTGCCAGCAGTCCCTCGCCAGGGCAGGATAGCAATCAGCCCCAGCATTTT.

This clonotype was counted a few times. The chain carries TRBV28 and TRBJ2-4, with a tentative D call TRBD2 (6 bases). Germline V gene data show CDR1 as MDHEN and CDR2 as SYDVKM. V lost 6 bases and J lost 0, with 21 bases in between. The CDR3 has 18 amino acids. CDR3 bases: TGTGCCAGCAGGGACTCGGGAGACCCCCTTCTAGCCAAAAACATTCAGTACTTC. This sequence encodes CASRDSGDPLLAKNIQYF. Based on the CDR3 plus reference TRBV28 and TRBJ2-4, the full variable domain is DVKVTQSSRYLVKRTGEKVFLECVQDMDHENMFWYRQDPGLGLRLIYFSYDVKMKEKGDIPEGYSVSREKKERFSLILESASTNQTSMYLCASRDSGDPLLAKNIQYFGAGTRLSVL.

This chain links TRBV3-1 with TRBJ2-5; weak D call: TRBD2 (6 bases). Looked up from germline, CDR1 is LGHDT and CDR2 is YNNKEL (reference sequence). V was trimmed by 1 base and J by 5 bases, leaving 17 bases between them. The CDR3 sequence is 16 residues long. The CDR3 spells CASSQAGRSPGETQYF. In DNA, the CDR3 is TGTGCCAGCAGCCAAGCAGGGAGGTCCCCGGGGGAGACCCAGTACTTC.

The CDR3 reads CASSSTQDYEQYF. CDR3 bases: TGTGCCAGCAGTTCGACACAGGACTACGAGCAGTACTTC. This rearrangement joins TRBV27 to TRBJ2-7; possibly TRBD1 for D (5 bases). V was pared by 4 bases and J by 3 bases, with 10 bases between. The length of the CDR3 is 13 residues. CDR1 and CDR2 (germline): MNHEY, SMNVEV (reference sequence).

This clonotype was observed many times. This sequence joins TRBV28 and TRBJ2-3; D gene unclear. CDR1 and CDR2 (germline): MDHEN, SYDVKM. The V end was cut by 3 bases, the J end by 2 bases, with 9 bases between. This CDR3 comprises 14 residues. The CDR3 reads CASSFLRNTDTQYF. The CDR3 DNA is TGTGCCAGCAGTTTCCTCAGGAACACAGATACGCAGTATTTT. Using reference TRBV28 and TRBJ2-3 for the parts outside the CDR3, the full variable domain is DVKVTQSSRYLVKRTGEKVFLECVQDMDHENMFWYRQDPGLGLRLIYFSYDVKMKEKGDIPEGYSVSREKKERFSLILESASTNQTSMYLCASSFLRNTDTQYFGPGTRLTVL.

This clonotype showed up just a few times. The rearrangement joins TRBV18 to TRBJ1-1; D might be TRBD1 (5 bases). V dropped 0 bases and J dropped 10 bases, with 12 bases sitting between them. CDR1 and CDR2 (germline): KGHSH, LQKENI. The CDR3 spans 13 residues. CDR3 coding DNA: TGTGCCAGCTCACCACCGGCAGGGAAGGGAGCTTTCTTT. This encodes CASSPPAGKGAFF.